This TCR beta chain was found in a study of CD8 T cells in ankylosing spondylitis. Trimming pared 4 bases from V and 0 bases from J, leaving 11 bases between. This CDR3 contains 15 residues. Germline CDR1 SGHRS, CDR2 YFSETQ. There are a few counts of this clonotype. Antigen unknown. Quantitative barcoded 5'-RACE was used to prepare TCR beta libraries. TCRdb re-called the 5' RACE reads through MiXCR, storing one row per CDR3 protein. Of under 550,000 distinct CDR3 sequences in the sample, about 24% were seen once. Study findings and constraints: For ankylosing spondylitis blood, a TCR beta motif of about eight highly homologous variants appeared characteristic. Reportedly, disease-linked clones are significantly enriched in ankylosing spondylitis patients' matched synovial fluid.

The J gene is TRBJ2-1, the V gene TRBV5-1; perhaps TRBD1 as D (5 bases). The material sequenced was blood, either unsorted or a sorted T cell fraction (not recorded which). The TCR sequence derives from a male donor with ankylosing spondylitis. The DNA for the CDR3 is TGCGCCAGCAGCATGACAGTATACTCCTACAATGAGCAGTTCTTC. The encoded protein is CASSMTVYSYNEQFF.